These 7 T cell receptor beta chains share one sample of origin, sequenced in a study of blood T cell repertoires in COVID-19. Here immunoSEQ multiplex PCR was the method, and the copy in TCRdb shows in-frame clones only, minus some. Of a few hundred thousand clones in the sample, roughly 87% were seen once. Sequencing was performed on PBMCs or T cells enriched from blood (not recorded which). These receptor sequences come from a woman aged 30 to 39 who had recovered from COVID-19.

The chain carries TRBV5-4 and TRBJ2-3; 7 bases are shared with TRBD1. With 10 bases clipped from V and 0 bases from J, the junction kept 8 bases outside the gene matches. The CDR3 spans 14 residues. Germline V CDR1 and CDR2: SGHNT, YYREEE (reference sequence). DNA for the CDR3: TGTGCCTACCAGAGAGGGGGCAGCACAGATACGCAGTATTTT. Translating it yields CAYQRGGSTDTQYF. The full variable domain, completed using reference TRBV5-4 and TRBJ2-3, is ETGVTQSPTHLIKTRGQQVTLRCSSQSGHNTVSWYQQALGQGPQFIFQYYREEENGRGNFPPRFSGLQFPNYSSELNVNALELDDSALYLCAYQRGGSTDTQYFGPGTRLTVL.

CDR3: CASSFSPTANYGYTF. The DNA of the CDR3 is TGTGCCAGTAGTTTCTCGCCGACAGCGAACTATGGCTACACCTTC. The V and J genes are TRBV19 and TRBJ1-2; tentatively, D is TRBD1 (5 bases). The CDR3 spans 15 residues. Looked up from germline, CDR1 is LNHDA and CDR2 is SQIVND (reference sequence). V shed 5 bases and J shed 2 bases, with 15 bases lying between them. Drawing the rest from reference TRBV19 and TRBJ1-2, the complete variable domain is DGGITQSPKYLFRKEGQNVTLSCEQNLNHDAMYWYRQDPGQGLRLIYYSQIVNDFQKGDIAEGYSVSREKKESFPLTVTSAQKNPTAFYLCASSFSPTANYGYTFGSGTRLTVV.

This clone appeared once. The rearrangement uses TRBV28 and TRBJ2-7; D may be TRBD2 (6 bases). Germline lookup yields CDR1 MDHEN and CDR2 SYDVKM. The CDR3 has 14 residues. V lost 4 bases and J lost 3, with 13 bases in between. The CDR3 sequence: CASSWGDFRYEQYF. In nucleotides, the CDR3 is TGTGCCAGCAGTTGGGGGGACTTCCGCTACGAGCAGTACTTC.

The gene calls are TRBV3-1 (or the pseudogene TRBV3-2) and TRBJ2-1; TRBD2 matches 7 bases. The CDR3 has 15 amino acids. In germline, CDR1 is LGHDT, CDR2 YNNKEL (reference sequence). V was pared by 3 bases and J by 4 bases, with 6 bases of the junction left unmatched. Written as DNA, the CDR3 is TGTGCCAGCAGCCAGTGGCTAGCGGAGTACAATGAGCAGTTCTTC. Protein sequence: CASSQWLAEYNEQFF.

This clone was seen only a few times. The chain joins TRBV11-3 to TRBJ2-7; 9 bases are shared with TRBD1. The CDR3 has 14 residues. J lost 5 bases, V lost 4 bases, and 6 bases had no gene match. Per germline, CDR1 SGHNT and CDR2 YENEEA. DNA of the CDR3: TGTGCCAGCAGCTCACCACAGGGGGCCCACGAGCAGTACTTC. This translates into CASSSPQGAHEQYF.

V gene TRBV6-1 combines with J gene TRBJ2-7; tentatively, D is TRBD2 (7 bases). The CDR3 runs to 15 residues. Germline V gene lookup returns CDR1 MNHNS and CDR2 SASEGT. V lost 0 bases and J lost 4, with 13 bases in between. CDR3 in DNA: TGTGCCAGCAGTGAAGCCAACGGGGGGCGATACGAGCAGTACTTC. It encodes CASSEANGGRYEQYF.

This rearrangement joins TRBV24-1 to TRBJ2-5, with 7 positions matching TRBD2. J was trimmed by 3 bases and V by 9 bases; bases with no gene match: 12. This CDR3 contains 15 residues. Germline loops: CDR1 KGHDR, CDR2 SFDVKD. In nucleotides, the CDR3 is TGTGCCACCCAAGAGGCGGGAGTGGGGGAAGAGACCCAGTACTTC. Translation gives CATQEAGVGEETQYF.